The source of this T cell receptor (beta chain) is a study of regulatory T cells in long-lasting Graves disease. Regarding this clonotype: Antigen unknown.

Germline assignment: CDR1 DFQATT and CDR2 SNEGSKA (reference sequence). V shed 3 bases, J shed 10 bases, and the junction held 11 bases outside the gene matches. This CDR3 is built from 14 residues. The sample's time point: newly diagnosed GD, antithyroid drugs for less than 3 months. Construction of the TCR library relied on RNA isolated from PBMCs. An endocrinology department located in Xi'an, China, was where the patients came from. Study findings and constraints: Favoring TRBV28, TRBJ1-2 and TRBJ2-5 was a feature seen in persistent disease. Among persistent patients, a larger number of public clonotypes were shared (roughly 2,900) than among newly diagnosed patients (approximately 970). Persistent Graves' cases showed lower TCR diversity than newly diagnosed cases.

Relying on iRepertoire HTBI primers and Arm-PCR of CDR3 regions, the team built TCR beta libraries. One entry per CDR3 protein results from TCRdb running MiXCR on the multiplex PCR reads. The sample holds approximately 540,000 distinct CDR3 sequences, around 11% seen once. The sample also formed part of further work on T cells in Graves' hyperthyroidism and ophthalmopathy.

The sample was peripheral blood mononuclear cells (PBMCs), taken at new diagnosis, from a patient treated with antithyroid drugs. This clonotype originated in a woman between 25 and 40 years old with Graves disease. The chain is built from TRBV20-1 and TRBJ2-1, with 8 bases aligning to TRBD2. The CDR3 reads CSASRAGGALEQFF. CDR3 sequence (DNA): TGCAGTGCTAGTAGGGCGGGAGGAGCGCTGGAGCAGTTCTTC.